This passage covers 14 T cell receptor beta chains from one sample sequenced in a study of T cell repertoires in cytomegalovirus infection. From the reads, TCRdb called clonotypes with MiXCR, one entry per CDR3 protein. Seen here are about 330,000 distinct CDR3 sequences, 8% to 9.5% observed once, and the top ten hold around 4%. The sample consisted of PBMCs. All receptors come from a human donor in good health (CMV status not recorded). Some clones in this sample may be carry-over from other donors' samples.

V is TRBV5-1 and J is TRBJ1-1; 8 nucleotides agree with TRBD1. V lost 3 bases, J lost 0 bases, and 7 bases stayed unmatched. The V gene's germline CDR1 is SGHRS and CDR2 YFSETQ. The CDR3 is made up of 16 amino acids. The CDR3 nucleotides read TGCGCCAGCAGCTGGGGGACAGGCGGCATGAACACTGAAGCTTTCTTT. As protein: CASSWGTGGMNTEAFF.

At least ten counts were recorded for this clonotype. This rearrangement joins TRBV7-2 to TRBJ2-4; D ambiguous. Trimming took off 5 bases at V and 2 bases at J, with 13 bases between the two ends. The germline V gene has CDR1 SGHTA and CDR2 FQGNSA. The CDR3 consists of 15 residues. CDR3 protein: CASSSRGISKNIQYF. In DNA form, the CDR3 reads TGTGCCAGCAGCAGCCGTGGGATTTCCAAAAACATTCAGTACTTC.

This clonotype appeared a few times. The chain is built from TRBV27 and TRBJ2-1; no clear D. V was clipped by 3 bases and J by 8 bases, with 14 bases between them. The CDR3 totals 14 residues. Per the germline V gene, CDR1 is MNHEY and CDR2 is SMNVEV (reference sequence). CDR3 residues: CASSFTPPPHEQFF. DNA for the CDR3: TGTGCCAGCAGTTTTACCCCTCCACCTCATGAGCAGTTCTTC.

This clonotype was picked up a small number of times. The rearrangement links TRBV5-1 to TRBJ2-3, with 8 bases aligning to TRBD2. Trimming at V came to 6 bases and at J to 0 bases, leaving 6 bases not matched to a gene. The CDR3 contains 15 residues. CDR1 SGHRS and CDR2 YFSETQ come from the germline V gene. CDR3 in DNA: TGCGCCAGCACTTGGAGCGGGGGAAGCACAGATACGCAGTATTTT. Translation: CASTWSGGSTDTQYF.

There are many counts of this clonotype. The CDR3 DNA reads as TGCAGTGCTAGAGATAGTTACGCGACTAGCGGGAGGGCTTTCGGGAATGAGCAGTTCTTC. Its protein product is CSARDSYATSGRAFGNEQFF. The rearrangement uses TRBV20-1 and TRBJ2-1, with TRBD2 identical over 14 bases. The V and J ends lost 0 bases and 7 bases, in that order; junction bases with no gene match: 17. CDR3 length equals 20 residues. CDR1 and CDR2 (germline): DFQATT, SNEGSKA (reference sequence).

Ten or more counts support this clonotype. This chain joins TRBV7-2 and TRBJ2-7; possible D gene TRBD2, 5 bases. This CDR3 spans 14 amino acids. Trimming removed 4 bases from V and 2 bases from J, with 12 bases in between. Germline CDR1 and CDR2: SGHTA and FQGNSA. Here the CDR3 DNA reads TGTGCCAGCAGCTCCGGCGGGCGGGCCTACGAGCAGTACTTC. It encodes CASSSGGRAYEQYF.

This clonotype was seen at least ten times. The rearrangement uses TRBV11-2 and TRBJ2-7, with a possible D match to TRBD2 (7 bases). Trimming took 1 base from V and 2 from J, leaving 9 bases between them. The CDR3 length is 14 residues. Germline V lookup: CDR1 SGHAT, CDR2 FQNNGV. The CDR3 region has the DNA TGTGCCAGCAGCTTAGCGGGGGGCCCCTACGAGCAGTACTTC. As protein: CASSLAGGPYEQYF.

This clonotype was counted between two and nine times. V gene TRBV4-3 combines with J gene TRBJ2-1; D gene ambiguous. Trimming removed 4 bases from V and 5 bases from J, with 12 bases in between. Per the germline V gene, CDR1 is LGHNA and CDR2 is YSLEER. This CDR3 has 14 residues. The CDR3 reads CASSPRHADNEQFF. The CDR3 region has the DNA TGCGCCAGCAGCCCCCGCCACGCGGACAATGAGCAGTTCTTC.

This clonotype came up many times. The V call is TRBV7-6, the J call TRBJ1-6; D gene ambiguous. V dropped 4 bases and J dropped 7 bases, with 17 bases sitting between them. The CDR3 is 16 residues long. Germline CDR1 and CDR2: SGHVS and FNYEAQ. In DNA form, the CDR3 reads TGTGCCAGCAGCTCCCGACCGGGTGAGCAGAATTCACCCCTCCACTTT. It is translated as CASSSRPGEQNSPLHF.

This clonotype was counted a few times. The gene calls are TRBV19 and TRBJ1-5; D not resolved. Germline loops: CDR1 LNHDA, CDR2 SQIVND (reference sequence). V lost 5 bases and J lost 9, with 23 bases in between. The CDR3 extends over 16 amino acids. The CDR3 bases are TGTGCCAGTAGTCGCATGGAGGGTCGGAAGAAGTCGCCCCAGCATTTT. Amino acid sequence: CASSRMEGRKKSPQHF. Full variable domain (rest looked up from reference TRBV19 and TRBJ1-5): DGGITQSPKYLFRKEGQNVTLSCEQNLNHDAMYWYRQDPGQGLRLIYYSQIVNDFQKGDIAEGYSVSREKKESFPLTVTSAQKNPTAFYLCASSRMEGRKKSPQHFGDGTRLSIL.

The rearrangement joins TRBV29-1 to TRBJ1-2; TRBD1 agrees at 12 bases. Looked up from germline, CDR1 is SQVTM and CDR2 is ANQGSEA. The J segment lost 8 bases and the V segment lost 0 bases, leaving 13 bases of the junction unmatched. The CDR3 extends over 17 amino acids. As DNA, the CDR3 is TGCAGCGTTGAAGATGCCGGGACAGGGGGCCGACGGAAAGGCTACACCTTC. Its translation is CSVEDAGTGGRRKGYTF.

This clonotype was seen only a few times. The chain carries TRBV6-8 and TRBJ1-3; 9 nucleotides agree with TRBD1. J lost 5 bases, V lost 8 bases, and 16 bases had no gene match. CDR1 and CDR2 from the germline V gene are MNHGY and SAAAGT. The CDR3 loop spans 17 amino acids. CDR3 DNA: TGTGCCAGCTCTGAACCCCGCGGGACAGGGCGGAGAAACACCATATATTTT. This gives the protein CASSEPRGTGRRNTIYF.

The V gene is TRBV6-1, the J gene TRBJ1-1; D is ambiguous. Trimming removed 5 bases at V and 0 bases at J, with 13 bases between. The CDR3 spans 15 residues. The germline CDR1 and CDR2 sequences are MNHNS and SASEGT. The DNA of the CDR3 is TGTGCCAGCAGTCCCCTGACACAAGTGAACACTGAAGCTTTCTTT. This gives the protein CASSPLTQVNTEAFF.

This clonotype was picked up many times. The genes are TRBV7-2 and TRBJ1-1; D gene unclear. Per germline, CDR1 SGHTA and CDR2 FQGNSA. CDR3 size: 13 residues. V dropped 7 bases and J dropped 5 bases, with 14 bases sitting between them. CDR3 sequence: CASTRAGSTEAFF. CDR3 nucleotide sequence: TGTGCCAGCACCAGAGCGGGAAGTACTGAAGCTTTCTTT.